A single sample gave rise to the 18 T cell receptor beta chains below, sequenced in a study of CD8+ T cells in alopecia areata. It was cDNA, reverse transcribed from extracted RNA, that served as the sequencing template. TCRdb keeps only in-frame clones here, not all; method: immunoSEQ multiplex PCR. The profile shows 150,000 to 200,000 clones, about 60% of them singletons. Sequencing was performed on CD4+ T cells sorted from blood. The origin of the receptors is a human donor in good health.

CDR3 sequence: CASSTDGGDTEAFF. The CDR3 DNA reads TGTGCCAGCAGCACCGACGGGGGCGACACTGAAGCTTTCTTT. V and J are TRBV13 and TRBJ1-1, with D possibly TRBD1 on 6 matching bases. Germline CDR1 is PRHDT and CDR2 is FYEKMQ (reference sequence). Trimming stripped 5 bases from V and 3 bases from J, with 13 bases between. This CDR3 has 14 amino acids. The full variable domain, completed using reference TRBV13 and TRBJ1-1, is AAGVIQSPRHLIKEKRETATLKCYPIPRHDTVYWYQQGPGQDPQFLISFYEKMQSDKGSIPDRFSAQQFSDYHSELNMSSLELGDSALYFCASSTDGGDTEAFFGQGTRLTVV.

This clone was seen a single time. Written as DNA, the CDR3 is TGTGCCAGCAGGACCGGCCACAATGAGCAGTTCTTC. Its translation is CASRTGHNEQFF. The chain is built from TRBV6-6 and TRBJ2-1; D unresolved. This CDR3 region has 12 residues. The germline V and J ends were trimmed by 6 bases and 5 bases, with 8 bases remaining between them. Germline V CDR1 and CDR2: MNHNY, SVGAGI (reference sequence).

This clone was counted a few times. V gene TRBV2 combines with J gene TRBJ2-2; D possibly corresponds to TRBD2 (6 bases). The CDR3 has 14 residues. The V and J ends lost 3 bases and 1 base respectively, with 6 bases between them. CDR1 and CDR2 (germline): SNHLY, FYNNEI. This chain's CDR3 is CASSEEGNTGELFF. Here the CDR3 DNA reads TGTGCCAGCAGTGAGGAGGGGAACACCGGGGAGCTGTTTTTT.

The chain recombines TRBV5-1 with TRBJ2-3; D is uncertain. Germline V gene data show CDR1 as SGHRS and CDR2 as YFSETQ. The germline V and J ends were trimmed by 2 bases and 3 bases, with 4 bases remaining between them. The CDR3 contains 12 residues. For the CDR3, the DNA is TGCGCCAGCAGCTTACAGACAGATACGCAGTATTTT. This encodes CASSLQTDTQYF.

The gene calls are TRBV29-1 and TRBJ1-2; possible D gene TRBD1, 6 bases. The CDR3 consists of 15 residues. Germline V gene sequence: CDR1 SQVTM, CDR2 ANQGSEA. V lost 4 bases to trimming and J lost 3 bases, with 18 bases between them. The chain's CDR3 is CSVGSIGGWDYGYTF. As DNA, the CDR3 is TGCAGCGTTGGAAGTATCGGGGGCTGGGACTATGGCTACACCTTC.

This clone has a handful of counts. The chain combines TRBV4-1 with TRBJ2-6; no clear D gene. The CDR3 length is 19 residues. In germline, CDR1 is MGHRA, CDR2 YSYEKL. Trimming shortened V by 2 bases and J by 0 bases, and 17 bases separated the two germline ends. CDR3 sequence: CASSQQNLGLGSGANVLTF. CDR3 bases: TGCGCCAGCAGCCAACAGAACCTAGGGCTTGGCTCTGGGGCCAACGTCCTGACTTTC.

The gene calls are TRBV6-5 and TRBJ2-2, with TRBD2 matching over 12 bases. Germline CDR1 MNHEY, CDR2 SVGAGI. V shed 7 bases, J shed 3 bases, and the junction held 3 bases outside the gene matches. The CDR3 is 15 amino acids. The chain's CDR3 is CASKRLAGDTGELFF. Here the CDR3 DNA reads TGTGCCAGCAAAAGACTAGCGGGAGACACCGGGGAGCTGTTTTTT.

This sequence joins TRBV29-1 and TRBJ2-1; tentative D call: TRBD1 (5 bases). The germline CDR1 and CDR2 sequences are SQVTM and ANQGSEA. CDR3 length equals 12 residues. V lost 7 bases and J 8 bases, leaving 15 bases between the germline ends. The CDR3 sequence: CSGLRADHEQFF. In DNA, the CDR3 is TGCAGCGGCCTCAGGGCTGACCATGAGCAGTTCTTC.

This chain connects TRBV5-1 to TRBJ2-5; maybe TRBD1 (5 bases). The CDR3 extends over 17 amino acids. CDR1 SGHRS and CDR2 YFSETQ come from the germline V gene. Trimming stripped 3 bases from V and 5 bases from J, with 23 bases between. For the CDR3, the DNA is TGCGCCAGCAGCTGGGGCAGTAGGCGTGCAATCGGGGAGACCCAGTACTTC. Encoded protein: CASSWGSRRAIGETQYF. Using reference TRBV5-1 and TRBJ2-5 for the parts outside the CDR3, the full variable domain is KAGVTQTPRYLIKTRGQQVTLSCSPISGHRSVSWYQQTPGQGLQFLFEYFSETQRNKGNFPGRFSGRQFSNSRSEMNVSTLELGDSALYLCASSWGSRRAIGETQYFGPGTRLLVL.

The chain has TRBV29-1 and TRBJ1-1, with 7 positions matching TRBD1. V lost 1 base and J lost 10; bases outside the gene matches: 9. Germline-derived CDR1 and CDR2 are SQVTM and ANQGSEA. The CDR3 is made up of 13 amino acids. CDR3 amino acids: CSVEGRQGTGAFF. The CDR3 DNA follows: TGCAGCGTTGAAGGACGACAGGGTACCGGAGCTTTCTTT.

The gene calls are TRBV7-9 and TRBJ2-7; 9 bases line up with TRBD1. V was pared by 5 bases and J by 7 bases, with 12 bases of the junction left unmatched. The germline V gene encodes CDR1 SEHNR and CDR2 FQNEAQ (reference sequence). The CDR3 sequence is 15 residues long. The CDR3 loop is CASSLRDRDLGEQYF. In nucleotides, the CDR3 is TGTGCCAGCAGCCTCCGGGACAGGGACCTGGGGGAGCAGTACTTC. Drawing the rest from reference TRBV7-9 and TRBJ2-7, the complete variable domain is DTGVSQNPRHKITKRGQNVTFRCDPISEHNRLYWYRQTLGQGPEFLTYFQNEAQLEKSRLLSDRFSAERPKGSFSTLEIQRTEQGDSAMYLCASSLRDRDLGEQYFGPGTRLTVT.

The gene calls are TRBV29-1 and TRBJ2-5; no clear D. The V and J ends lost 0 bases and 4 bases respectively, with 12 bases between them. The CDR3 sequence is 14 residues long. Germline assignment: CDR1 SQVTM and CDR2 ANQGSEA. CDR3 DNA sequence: TGCAGCGTTGAAGATCTTTCATTGGGAGAGACCCAGTACTTC. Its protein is CSVEDLSLGETQYF.

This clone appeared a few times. CDR3: CASSLDRETQYF. In nucleotides, the CDR3 is TGTGCCAGCAGCTTGGATCGGGAGACCCAGTACTTC. This sequence joins TRBV5-6 and TRBJ2-5; D not certain. CDR1 SGHDT and CDR2 YYEEEE come from the germline V gene. This CDR3 spans 12 amino acids. The V and J ends lost 0 bases and 5 bases respectively, with 5 bases between them.

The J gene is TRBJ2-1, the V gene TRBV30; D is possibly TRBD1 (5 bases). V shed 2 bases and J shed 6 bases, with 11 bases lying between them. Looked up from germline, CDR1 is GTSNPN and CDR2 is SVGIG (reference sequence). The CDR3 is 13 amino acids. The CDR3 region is CAWSTGPRNEQFF. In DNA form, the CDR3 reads TGTGCCTGGAGTACAGGACCGCGCAATGAGCAGTTCTTC.

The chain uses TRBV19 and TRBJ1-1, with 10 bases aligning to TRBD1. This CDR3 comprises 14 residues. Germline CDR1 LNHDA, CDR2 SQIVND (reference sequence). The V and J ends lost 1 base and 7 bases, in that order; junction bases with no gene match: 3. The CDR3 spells CASSIGGTGVEAFF. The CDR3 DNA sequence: TGTGCCAGTAGTATAGGTGGGACAGGGGTTGAAGCTTTCTTT.

CDR3 in amino acids: CASSPPTGTTEQYF. The CDR3 DNA follows: TGCGCCAGCAGCCCCCCGACAGGTACCACCGAGCAGTACTTC. V usage is TRBV5-1 and J usage is TRBJ2-7, with D possibly TRBD1 on 6 matching bases. With 4 bases removed from V and 6 bases from J, the gap between germline ends came to 17 bases. CDR1 and CDR2 (germline): SGHRS, YFSETQ. The CDR3 is 14 amino acids. The whole variable domain, remainder taken from reference TRBV5-1 and TRBJ2-7, is KAGVTQTPRYLIKTRGQQVTLSCSPISGHRSVSWYQQTPGQGLQFLFEYFSETQRNKGNFPGRFSGRQFSNSRSEMNVSTLELGDSALYLCASSPPTGTTEQYFGPGTRLTVT.

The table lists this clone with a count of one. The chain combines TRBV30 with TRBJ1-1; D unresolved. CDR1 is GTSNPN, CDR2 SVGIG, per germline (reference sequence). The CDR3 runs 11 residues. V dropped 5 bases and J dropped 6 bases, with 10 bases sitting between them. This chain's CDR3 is CAWARAAEAFF. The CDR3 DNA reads TGTGCCTGGGCGAGGGCAGCTGAAGCTTTCTTT.

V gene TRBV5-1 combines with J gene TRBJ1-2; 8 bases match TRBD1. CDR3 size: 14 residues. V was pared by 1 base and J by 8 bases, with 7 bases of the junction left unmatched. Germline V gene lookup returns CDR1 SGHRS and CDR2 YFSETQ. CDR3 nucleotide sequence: TGCGCCAGCAGCTTGAAGGGACAGGAAGACGGCTACACCTTC. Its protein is CASSLKGQEDGYTF. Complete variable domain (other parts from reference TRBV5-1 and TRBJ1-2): KAGVTQTPRYLIKTRGQQVTLSCSPISGHRSVSWYQQTPGQGLQFLFEYFSETQRNKGNFPGRFSGRQFSNSRSEMNVSTLELGDSALYLCASSLKGQEDGYTFGSGTRLTVV.